The source of this T cell receptor beta chain is a study of shared clonotypes between healthy human individuals. Trimming cost V 6 bases and J 1 base; bases outside gene matches: 6. CDR1 KGHSH and CDR2 LQKENI come from the germline V gene. The CDR3 loop spans 15 amino acids. Repertoires were generated with immunoSEQ multiplex PCR, while TCRdb's copy carries only in-frame clones and drops some. The repertoire holds more than 2,000,000 clones, with just over 90% as singletons. V is TRBV18 and J is TRBJ1-5, with 7 bases matching TRBD1. This TCR derives from a man between 18 and 35 years old in good health. The sequenced material came from naive CD4+ T cells sorted from blood. Indicated subset: CD45RA+ positively selected. CDR3 in DNA: TGTGCCAGCTCCCTGGGACAGATGAGCAATCAGCCCCAGCATTTT. This translates into CASSLGQMSNQPQHF.